The T cell receptor (beta chain) described here comes from a study of blood T cell repertoires in COVID-19. Study as a whole: Spain, Italy and the United States supplied samples that represented acute and convalescent COVID-19. The cDNA or gDNA used as material had been derived from T cells, B-cell-depleted T cells, or PBMCs.

Repertoires were generated with immunoSEQ multiplex PCR, while TCRdb's copy carries only in-frame clones and drops some. The sample lists a few hundred thousand clones, approximately 81% seen once, with roughly 20% in the top ten. CDR1 is DFQATT and CDR2 is SNEGSKA in the germline V gene (reference sequence). The CDR3 totals 14 residues. V lost 3 bases and J lost 7; bases outside the gene matches: 9. The source material was peripheral blood. The receptor comes from a woman of 80 years or more with active or convalescent COVID-19. The V gene is TRBV20-1, the J gene TRBJ2-7; 10 bases map to TRBD2. The CDR3 loop is CSASRASGSGEQYF. CDR3 nucleotides: TGCAGTGCTAGTCGGGCTAGCGGGAGCGGTGAGCAGTACTTC.